This T cell receptor (beta chain) was obtained from a study of vaccination effects on CD4 cells after COVID-19. Overall study: Participants were vaccinated with two doses of either the BNT162b2 or mRNA-1273 vaccine. The two convalescent patients provided samples 16 days and one week before vaccination. General observations from the study: Substantial clonal contraction characterized both infection- and vaccine-induced clones late after vaccination.

On roughly day 10 of culture, CD4+ T cells were separated out. The assay was immunoSEQ multiplex PCR, and TCRdb's table has in-frame clones only and misses some. The sample consists of approximately 46,000 clones, 60% to 80% of them appearing once. A note on this clone: Its antigen is currently unknown.

V was clipped by 5 bases and J by 5 bases, with 16 bases between them. The CDR3 has 14 residues. The germline CDR1 and CDR2 sequences are SGHTS and YDEGEE. The chain couples TRBV5-8 to TRBJ1-1; maybe TRBD1 (6 bases). The TCR was taken from a human donor who had a prior SARS-CoV-2 infection. The input for sequencing was CD4+ T cells from PBMCs cultured without peptide, taken before COVID-19 vaccination. The DNA of the CDR3 is TGTGCCAGCAGTGGTATGTGGGGGCTGACTGAAGCTTTCTTT. Protein product: CASSGMWGLTEAFF.